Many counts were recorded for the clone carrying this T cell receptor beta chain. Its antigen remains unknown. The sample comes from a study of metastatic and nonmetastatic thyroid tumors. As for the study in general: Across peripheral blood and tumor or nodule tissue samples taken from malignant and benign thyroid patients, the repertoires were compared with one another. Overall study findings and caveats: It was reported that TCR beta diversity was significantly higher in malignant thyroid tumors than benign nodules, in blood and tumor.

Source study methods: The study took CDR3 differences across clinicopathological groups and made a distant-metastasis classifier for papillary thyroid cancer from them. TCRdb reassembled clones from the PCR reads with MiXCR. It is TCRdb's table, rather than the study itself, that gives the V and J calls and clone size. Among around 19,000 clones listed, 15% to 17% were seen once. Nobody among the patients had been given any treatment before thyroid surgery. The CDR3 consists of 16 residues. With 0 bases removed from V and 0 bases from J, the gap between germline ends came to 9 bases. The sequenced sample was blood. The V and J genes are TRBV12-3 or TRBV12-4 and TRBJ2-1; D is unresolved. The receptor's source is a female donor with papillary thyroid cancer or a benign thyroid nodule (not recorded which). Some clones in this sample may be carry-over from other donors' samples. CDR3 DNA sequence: TGTGCCAGCAGTTTAGCGGGCCTTCTCTCCTACAATGAGCAGTTCTTC. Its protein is CASSLAGLLSYNEQFF.